These 6 T cell receptor beta chains share one sample of origin, sequenced in a study of Graves' ophthalmopathy and Graves' hyperthyroidism. As the template, RNA transcripts were used to amplify TCR beta CDR3 regions. First-round RT-PCR relied on HTBI primers, and a second-round multiplex PCR came next. Using its own MiXCR run on the multiplex PCR reads, TCRdb lists one record per CDR3 protein. The table shows under 350,000 distinct CDR3 sequences, with about a sixth occurring only once. Sequenced input: peripheral blood. The receptors stem from an adult man with Graves' ophthalmopathy.

This clonotype was picked up many times. CDR3 residues: CASSPGDRSAGYTF. Here the CDR3 DNA reads TGTGCCAGCAGTCCAGGGGACAGGTCCGCTGGCTACACCTTC. The chain recombines TRBV12-3 or TRBV12-4 with TRBJ1-2; 8 bases map to TRBD1. The CDR3 sequence is 14 residues long. Germline trimming cut 5 bases from V and 7 bases from J; bases unmatched to any gene: 9.

The table lists this clonotype with many counts. The CDR3 DNA reads TGCGCCAGCAGCTTGGAAGGACAGGGGGCGCTCCTTGAAGCTTTCTTT. Translated: CASSLEGQGALLEAFF. The chain carries TRBV5-1 and TRBJ1-1; 11 bases agree with TRBD1. Germline V gene sequence: CDR1 SGHRS, CDR2 YFSETQ. This CDR3 region has 16 residues. Trimming removed 0 bases from V and 7 bases from J; junction bases left unmatched: 8.

This clonotype has at least ten counts. CDR3 nucleotide sequence: TGCAGCGTTGGGGGACAGCAAGAGACCCAGTACTTC. This gives the protein CSVGGQQETQYF. The chain employs TRBV29-1 and TRBJ2-5, with TRBD1 identical over 7 bases. Germline loops: CDR1 SQVTM, CDR2 ANQGSEA. The CDR3 contains 12 residues. V gave up 4 bases and J gave up 2 bases; unmatched junction bases: 1.

Many counts were recorded for this clonotype. This rearrangement joins TRBV20-1 to TRBJ1-5, with D hard to call. The V and J ends lost 0 bases and 9 bases respectively, with 15 bases between them. The germline V gene has CDR1 DFQATT and CDR2 SNEGSKA (reference sequence). The CDR3 has 14 amino acids. The chain's CDR3 is CSARDRRTTGPQHF. The CDR3 DNA reads as TGCAGTGCTAGAGATAGGAGGACTACCGGGCCCCAGCATTTT.

This clonotype showed up many times. The chain links TRBV11-2 to TRBJ2-5, with TRBD2 identical over 14 bases. Trimming at V came to 5 bases and at J to 4 bases, leaving 6 bases not matched to a gene. Germline CDR1 and CDR2: SGHAT and FQNNGV. The CDR3 has 16 residues. The CDR3 protein is CASSMGTSGGSETQYF. CDR3 coding DNA: TGTGCCAGCAGCATGGGGACTAGCGGGGGCTCAGAGACCCAGTACTTC.

This clonotype was detected many times. The chain uses TRBV12-3 or TRBV12-4 and TRBJ2-7; D may be TRBD2 (5 bases). V lost 1 base to trimming and J lost 5 bases, with 9 bases between them. The length of the CDR3 is 13 residues. CDR3 sequence (DNA): TGTGCCAGCAGTTTAGGGCGGGCACACGAGCAGTACTTC. It encodes CASSLGRAHEQYF.